One and the same sample provided the 10 T cell receptor beta chains below, sequenced in a study of blood T cell repertoires in COVID-19. Sequencing used immunoSEQ multiplex PCR; TCRdb keeps in-frame clones, though not all of them. The repertoire holds about 200,000 clones, around nine tenths seen once, with under 2% in the top ten. Sample: peripheral blood. Source of these receptors: a man aged 18 to 30 with active or convalescent COVID-19.

V gene TRBV28 combines with J gene TRBJ1-5; maybe TRBD1 (6 bases). CDR1 is MDHEN and CDR2 is SYDVKM in the germline V gene. The CDR3 runs 13 residues. Trimming cost V 5 bases and J 7 bases, with 12 bases left between them. The DNA for the CDR3 is TGTGCCAGCAGTAGACAGGTCGGGCAGCCCCAGCATTTT. Translation: CASSRQVGQPQHF.

The V call is TRBV5-5, the J call TRBJ2-5, with TRBD2 as a possible D gene (5 bases). The germline CDR1 and CDR2 sequences are SGHKS and YYEKEE (reference sequence). The CDR3 consists of 16 residues. V lost 0 bases to trimming and J lost 0 bases, with 12 bases between them. DNA of the CDR3: TGTGCCAGCAGCTTGGAGCGGTTTATGGACCAAGAGACCCAGTACTTC. Translating it yields CASSLERFMDQETQYF. Filled out from reference TRBV5-5 and TRBJ2-5, the complete variable domain reads DAGVTQSPTHLIKTRGQQVTLRCSPISGHKSVSWYQQVLGQGPQFIFQYYEKEERGRGNFPDRFSARQFPNYSSELNVNALLLGDSALYLCASSLERFMDQETQYFGPGTRLLVL.

This chain uses TRBV11-2 with TRBJ1-1; D gene unclear. The CDR3 totals 11 residues. The germline V and J ends were trimmed by 2 bases and 5 bases, with 3 bases remaining between them. Looked up from germline, CDR1 is SGHAT and CDR2 is FQNNGV. The CDR3 coding sequence is TGTGCCAGCAGCTTATATACTGAAGCTTTCTTT. It is translated as CASSLYTEAFF.

The V gene is TRBV5-1, the J gene TRBJ1-6, with 9 bases aligning to TRBD1. The germline CDR1 and CDR2 sequences are SGHRS and YFSETQ. J lost 10 bases, V lost 0 bases, and 8 bases had no gene match. There are 16 residues in the CDR3. Here the CDR3 DNA reads TGCGCCAGCAGCTTGGGATACAGGGGGCTTGGGTCACCCCTCCACTTT. Translated: CASSLGYRGLGSPLHF.

The J gene is TRBJ2-1, the V gene TRBV5-5; 8 bases are shared with TRBD2. The V gene's germline CDR1 is SGHKS and CDR2 YYEKEE (reference sequence). Germline trimming cut 2 bases from V and 4 bases from J; bases unmatched to any gene: 5. The CDR3 extends over 15 amino acids. The CDR3 loop is CASSLGAGGYNEQFF. The DNA of the CDR3 is TGTGCCAGCAGCTTAGGGGCGGGAGGTTACAATGAGCAGTTCTTC. Together with reference TRBV5-5 and TRBJ2-1, the CDR3 gives the full variable domain: DAGVTQSPTHLIKTRGQQVTLRCSPISGHKSVSWYQQVLGQGPQFIFQYYEKEERGRGNFPDRFSARQFPNYSSELNVNALLLGDSALYLCASSLGAGGYNEQFFGPGTRLTVL.

The chain links TRBV5-1 to TRBJ2-2; the match to TRBD1 covers 9 bases. CDR3 size: 14 residues. From germline, CDR1 is SGHRS and CDR2 YFSETQ. After removal of 0 bases from V and 7 bases from J, the junction contained 1 base not matched to a gene. CDR3 sequence (DNA): TGCGCCAGCAGCTTGGGACAGGGGGTCGGGGAGCTGTTTTTT. It encodes CASSLGQGVGELFF.

V and J are TRBV19 and TRBJ2-5; 8 bases are shared with TRBD2. In germline, CDR1 is LNHDA, CDR2 SQIVND (reference sequence). The CDR3 is made up of 17 amino acids. V was pared by 5 bases and J by 5 bases, with 16 bases of the junction left unmatched. CDR3: CASSSGVRRGGTETQYF. The CDR3, as DNA: TGTGCCAGTAGTTCGGGGGTTCGCCGGGGGGGAACGGAGACCCAGTACTTC.

The chain joins TRBV7-2 to TRBJ1-2, with D perhaps matching TRBD1 (6 bases). The CDR3 has 14 amino acids. Germline CDR1 SGHTA, CDR2 FQGNSA. Deletions cut 4 bases from V and 3 bases from J, with 12 bases between. The CDR3 bases are TGTGCCAGCAGCTCCCAGACAGGTTACTATGGCTACACCTTC. Translation: CASSSQTGYYGYTF.

DNA of the CDR3: TGTGCCAGCAGTTACCGGGTGGAAACCTATGGCTACACCTTC. This codes for CASSYRVETYGYTF. The V gene is TRBV6-5, the J gene TRBJ1-2; D remains ambiguous. The CDR3 loop spans 14 amino acids. V dropped 2 bases and J dropped 4 bases, with 11 bases sitting between them. Germline assignment: CDR1 MNHEY and CDR2 SVGAGI.

V usage is TRBV7-9 and J usage is TRBJ1-5; 7 bases map to TRBD1. With 5 bases clipped from V and 3 bases from J, the junction kept 4 bases outside the gene matches. The length of the CDR3 is 14 residues. Per germline, CDR1 SEHNR and CDR2 FQNEAQ (reference sequence). The CDR3 reads CASSPGTVNQPQHF. The DNA for the CDR3 is TGTGCCAGCAGCCCCGGGACAGTCAATCAGCCCCAGCATTTT.